Below are 24 T cell receptor beta chains sequenced from a single sample in a study of PD-1 blockade in mismatch repair-deficient tumors. Using immunoSEQ multiplex PCR, the repertoire was profiled, and TCRdb retains in-frame clones only, with some absent. The table shows 80,000 to 100,000 clones, with roughly 80% occurring only once. The specimen was peripheral blood, collected 12 weeks after starting pembrolizumab. Receptors were obtained from an adult with mismatch repair-deficient cancer.

This chain joins TRBV19 and TRBJ2-2, with D possibly being TRBD2 (6 bases). V shed 3 bases and J shed 2 bases, with 7 bases lying between them. Germline lookup yields CDR1 LNHDA and CDR2 SQIVND (reference sequence). CDR3 length equals 14 residues. The CDR3 DNA follows: TGTGCCAGTAGTATCGGGGGAAACACCGGGGAGCTGTTTTTT. Amino acids: CASSIGGNTGELFF.

The chain couples TRBV7-3 to TRBJ2-1; 14 bases are shared with TRBD2. V dropped 6 bases and J dropped 9; count of bases not matched to a gene: 13. The CDR3 length is 17 residues. From germline, CDR1 is SGHTA and CDR2 FQGTGA. Here the CDR3 DNA reads TGTGCCAGCAGTAAATCTAGACTAGCGGGAGGGATGGGTGAGCAGTTCTTC. Protein product: CASSKSRLAGGMGEQFF.

A remark on this clone: Its ends do not fully match the called genes, so a read error is possible. Distinct nucleotide sequences in the sample also encode this CDR3. The chain employs TRBV27 and TRBJ1-4; D remains unclear. Germline loops: CDR1 MNHEY, CDR2 SMNVEV (reference sequence). This CDR3 has 15 amino acids. CDR3 sequence: CASSPLLRSEEKLFF. For the CDR3, the DNA is TGTGCCAGCAGTCCACTGCTCCGGTCCGAGGAAAAATTGTTTTTT.

This clone was picked up a small number of times. V usage is TRBV6-6 and J usage is TRBJ2-5, with a tentative D call TRBD2 (7 bases). V was shortened by 4 bases and J by 5 bases, with 17 bases between the two germline ends. The length of the CDR3 is 15 residues. Germline V gene sequence: CDR1 MNHNY, CDR2 SVGAGI (reference sequence). CDR3 nucleotides: TGTGCCAGCAGTTCAAACCGGGGGGCGATGGAGACCCAGTACTTC. Protein product: CASSSNRGAMETQYF.

The V gene is TRBV11-1, the J gene TRBJ1-1, with D uncertain. The CDR3 has 14 residues. Germline CDR1 reads SGHAT; CDR2 reads FQDESV (reference sequence). Trimming shortened V by 4 bases and J by 1 base, and 10 bases separated the two germline ends. The CDR3 region has the DNA TGTGCCAGCAGCTACGGTACGCAGAACACTGAAGCTTTCTTT. As protein: CASSYGTQNTEAFF.

This clone was seen just once. The chain employs TRBV11-1 and TRBJ2-5, with 9 positions matching TRBD1. In germline, CDR1 is SGHAT, CDR2 FQDESV (reference sequence). V gave up 5 bases and J gave up 5 bases; unmatched junction bases: 3. The CDR3 has 13 residues. In DNA, the CDR3 is TGTGCCAGCAGCCAGGGACAGGGTGAGACCCAGTACTTC. Translating it yields CASSQGQGETQYF. Based on the CDR3 plus reference TRBV11-1 and TRBJ2-5, the full variable domain is EAEVAQSPRYKITEKSQAVAFWCDPISGHATLYWYRQILGQGPELLVQFQDESVVDDSQLPKDRFSAERLKGVDSTLKIQPAELGDSAMYLCASSQGQGETQYFGPGTRLLVL.

This clone was found a few times. The chain is built from TRBV7-9 and TRBJ2-7; D remains unclear. The CDR3 loop spans 11 amino acids. V was cut by 2 bases and J by 6 bases, with 5 bases left in between. CDR1 is SEHNR and CDR2 is FQNEAQ in the germline V gene (reference sequence). The CDR3, as DNA: TGTGCCAGCAGCTTATACGTCGAGCAGTACTTC. Translation: CASSLYVEQYF.

The chain carries TRBV9 and TRBJ1-1, with D unclear. V was clipped by 0 bases and J by 0 bases, with 9 bases between them. Germline CDR1 reads SGDLS; CDR2 reads YYNGEE. The CDR3 length is 15 residues. Here the CDR3 DNA reads TGTGCCAGCAGCGTAGGACCCCTCCTGAACACTGAAGCTTTCTTT. Its translation is CASSVGPLLNTEAFF.

V usage is TRBV6-1 and J usage is TRBJ2-5, with TRBD1 identical over 10 bases. V gave up 4 bases and J gave up 1 base; unmatched junction bases: 3. The CDR3 runs to 15 residues. The germline CDR1 and CDR2 sequences are MNHNS and SASEGT. Written as DNA, the CDR3 is TGTGCCAGCAGTGTACGGACAGGGGGCCAAGAGACCCAGTACTTC. It codes for CASSVRTGGQETQYF.

V gene TRBV7-2 combines with J gene TRBJ1-1; weak D call: TRBD1 (5 bases). V was shortened by 3 bases and J by 0 bases, with 14 bases between the two germline ends. Looked up from germline, CDR1 is SGHTA and CDR2 is FQGNSA. This CDR3 region has 16 residues. The CDR3 nucleotides are TGTGCCAGCAGCTTGGGAGGGGAAGGGATGAACACTGAAGCTTTCTTT. It translates to CASSLGGEGMNTEAFF.

The genes are TRBV6-6 and TRBJ2-3, with 9 bases aligning to TRBD1. J gave up 2 bases and V 5 bases, and 8 bases lay outside the gene matches. Looked up from germline, CDR1 is MNHNY and CDR2 is SVGAGI (reference sequence). CDR3 size: 16 residues. DNA of the CDR3: TGTGCCAGCAGTCACCCGGGACAGGGATACACAGATACGCAGTATTTT. Translating it yields CASSHPGQGYTDTQYF.

This chain connects TRBV27 to TRBJ1-4, with D possibly being TRBD1 (5 bases). The germline V and J ends were trimmed by 4 bases and 8 bases, with 17 bases remaining between them. Germline loops: CDR1 MNHEY, CDR2 SMNVEV (reference sequence). This CDR3 is built from 15 residues. The CDR3 sequence is CASSSLRASGEKLFF. The DNA of the CDR3 is TGTGCCAGCAGTTCGCTCAGGGCGTCAGGGGAAAAACTGTTTTTT.

The rearrangement links TRBV6-5 to TRBJ1-2; D is unclear. The CDR3 runs to 13 residues. The V end lost 6 bases, the J end lost 8 bases, and 16 bases lay between the germline ends. Germline-derived CDR1 and CDR2 are MNHEY and SVGAGI. The CDR3 loop is CASSLDPRRGYTF. In DNA form, the CDR3 reads TGTGCCAGCAGCCTGGACCCACGGCGGGGCTACACCTTC.

The sample holds one count of this clone. The chain employs TRBV10-3 and TRBJ2-2; 8 nucleotides agree with TRBD1. This CDR3 has 13 residues. Germline V gene data show CDR1 as ENHRY and CDR2 as SYGVKD. With V trimmed by 9 bases and J by 8 bases, 8 bases remained unmatched. The CDR3 bases are TGTGCCATAACGGACAGGGAAGGTGGGGAGCTGTTTTTT. It yields the protein CAITDREGGELFF.

The chain employs TRBV11-2 and TRBJ2-2; 7 nucleotides match TRBD1. Trimming at V came to 5 bases and at J to 6 bases, leaving 6 bases not matched to a gene. CDR1 SGHAT and CDR2 FQNNGV come from the germline V gene. The CDR3 is made up of 14 amino acids. In DNA, the CDR3 is TGTGCCAGCAGCCCGACAGGGCAGGCCGGGGAGCTGTTTTTT. Translating it yields CASSPTGQAGELFF. Full variable domain (outside the CDR3, taken from reference TRBV11-2 and TRBJ2-2): EAGVAQSPRYKIIEKRQSVAFWCNPISGHATLYWYQQILGQGPKLLIQFQNNGVVDDSQLPKDRFSAERLKGVDSTLKIQPAKLEDSAVYLCASSPTGQAGELFFGEGSRLTVL.

The rearrangement joins TRBV27 to TRBJ2-1, with no clear D. The germline gives CDR1 MNHEY, CDR2 SMNVEV (reference sequence). V was cut by 7 bases and J by 0 bases, with 10 bases left in between. CDR3 size: 14 residues. The CDR3 loop reads CASTPRSSYNEQFF. Here the CDR3 DNA reads TGTGCCAGCACCCCCCGCAGCTCCTACAATGAGCAGTTCTTC.

The chain couples TRBV13 to TRBJ1-5, with D unclear. Between the trimmed V and J ends, which lost 3 bases and 3 bases, there was a span of 6 bases. CDR3 length equals 13 residues. Germline V gives CDR1 PRHDT, CDR2 FYEKMQ (reference sequence). In nucleotides, the CDR3 is TGTGCCAGCAGCTTCGGTACCAATCAGCCCCAGCATTTT. Its translation: CASSFGTNQPQHF. The full variable domain, rest sourced from reference TRBV13 and TRBJ1-5, is AAGVIQSPRHLIKEKRETATLKCYPIPRHDTVYWYQQGPGQDPQFLISFYEKMQSDKGSIPDRFSAQQFSDYHSELNMSSLELGDSALYFCASSFGTNQPQHFGDGTRLSIL.

The V gene is TRBV4-1, the J gene TRBJ2-1, with D perhaps TRBD2 (5 bases). Trimming left V 0 bases short and J 8 bases short, with 14 bases between. Germline V gives CDR1 MGHRA, CDR2 YSYEKL. CDR3 length: 15 residues. The CDR3: CASSQESEASYEQFF. CDR3 sequence (DNA): TGCGCCAGCAGCCAAGAATCCGAAGCTAGCTATGAGCAGTTCTTC.

This chain links TRBV19 with TRBJ1-2; D unclear. Trimming shortened V by 3 bases and J by 6 bases, and 14 bases separated the two germline ends. This CDR3 has 14 residues. Germline-derived CDR1 and CDR2 are LNHDA and SQIVND (reference sequence). In DNA form, the CDR3 reads TGTGCCAGTAGTATCCCGCAAGGGCGGAATGGCTACACCTTC. This translates into CASSIPQGRNGYTF.

The rearrangement joins TRBV5-4 to TRBJ2-2; 9 bases match TRBD1. The CDR3 is made up of 17 amino acids. V shed 0 bases, J shed 7 bases, and the junction held 10 bases outside the gene matches. The germline gives CDR1 SGHNT, CDR2 YYREEE (reference sequence). The CDR3 nucleotides read TGTGCCAGCAGCTTGGTGAGGGGTGGACAGGGGCACGGGGAGCTGTTTTTT. It codes for CASSLVRGGQGHGELFF.

J is TRBJ2-5 and V is TRBV5-1; D remains unclear. The CDR3 has 13 amino acids. From germline, CDR1 is SGHRS and CDR2 YFSETQ. Trimming left V 2 bases short and J 2 bases short, with 7 bases between. CDR3 sequence (DNA): TGCGCCAGCAGCTTAGGCGCACAAGAGACCCAGTACTTC. It is translated as CASSLGAQETQYF.

The chain carries TRBV12-2 and TRBJ1-1. TRBV12-2 is classified as a pseudogene. The CDR3 spans 18 residues. The CDR3 DNA follows: TGTGCAAGTCGCTTAGTCCCAGGGAAGGGGTCGGGGGGCACTGAAGCTTTCTTT. It translates to CASRLVPGKGSGGTEAFF.

The chain combines TRBV7-3 with TRBJ1-1, with TRBD1 matching 7 bases. Germline CDR1 reads SGHTA; CDR2 reads FQGTGA. This CDR3 region has 14 residues. Trimming removed 5 bases from V and 5 bases from J; junction bases left unmatched: 8. CDR3 amino acids: CASSASGGRTEAFF. In DNA, the CDR3 is TGTGCCAGCAGCGCCTCAGGGGGTAGGACTGAAGCTTTCTTT.

The V call is TRBV5-4, the J call TRBJ2-2; no firm D call. V was shortened by 4 bases and J by 7 bases, with 14 bases between the two germline ends. Germline CDR1 reads SGHNT; CDR2 reads YYREEE (reference sequence). The CDR3 runs 14 residues. DNA for the CDR3: TGTGCCAGCAGCCCTCGGGCGGCCAGCGGGGAGCTGTTTTTT. This encodes CASSPRAASGELFF.